Sequencing of this TCR beta chain was carried out in a study of CD8 T cells in ankylosing spondylitis. Study-level results: A motif in TCR beta, a set of eight highly homologous variants, appeared characteristic of ankylosing spondylitis blood.

This clonotype appeared many times. The antigen remains undetermined. One entry per CDR3 protein results from TCRdb running MiXCR on the 5' RACE reads. Among around 130,000 distinct CDR3 sequences listed, roughly 9% were seen once. The CDR3 has 14 amino acids. Unmatched junction bases numbered 9, after V lost 0 bases and J lost 9 bases. Germline lookup yields CDR1 SGHRS and CDR2 YFSETQ. V and J are TRBV5-1 and TRBJ2-7; 7 nucleotides match TRBD2. Specimen: blood, either unsorted or a sorted T cell fraction (not recorded which). The TCR originated in a male donor with ankylosing spondylitis or in good health (not recorded which). The DNA of the CDR3 is TGCGCCAGCAGCTTGGCCCTAGGCGGGAGACGGCAGTACTTC. This encodes CASSLALGGRRQYF.